Listed below are T cell receptor beta chains from one sample, sequenced in a study of molecular identifiers for immune sequencing clone quantification. TCRdb used MiXCR to reprocess the PCR reads, holding one entry per CDR3 protein. The profile covers fewer than 350,000 distinct CDR3 sequences, with roughly a quarter appearing a single time and about 0.7% taken by the ten largest. The material sequenced was naive CD8+ T cells from blood, with Jurkat cell RNA spiked in. The receptors stem from a human donor in good health. Some libraries in this study had Jurkat cell RNA spiked in. Each CDR3 is given without its conserved first and last residue.

v_gene: TRBV6-5
j_gene: TRBJ2-1
CDR3aa: ASSRTGPNEQL

v_gene: TRBV7-3
j_gene: TRBJ2-5
CDR3aa: ASSFQGSSTETQD

v_gene: TRBV2
j_gene: TRBJ2-2
CDR3aa: ASSASRQGALNGELF

v_gene: TRBV29-1
j_gene: TRBJ2-1
CDR3aa: SVISGEQF

v_gene: TRBV6-2/TRBV6-3
j_gene: TRBJ1-5
CDR3aa: ASSMGLPSNQPQH

v_gene: TRBV6-2/TRBV6-3
j_gene: TRBJ2-3
CDR3aa: ASSYGSTQY

v_gene: TRBV28
j_gene: TRBJ2-5
CDR3aa: ASGAGSRGETQY

v_gene: TRBV6-5
j_gene: TRBJ2-3
CDR3aa: ASSSSTSGFTDTQY

v_gene: TRBV9
j_gene: TRBJ1-1
CDR3aa: ASSVAGGEDAF

v_gene: TRBV7-6
j_gene: TRBJ2-7
CDR3aa: ASSSTGTGSYEQY

v_gene: TRBV6-6
j_gene: TRBJ2-3
CDR3aa: ASTDSGGAPDTQY

v_gene: TRBV12-3/TRBV12-4
j_gene: TRBJ1-1
CDR3aa: ASSSTGWRTKAF

v_gene: TRBV6-6
j_gene: TRBJ2-3
CDR3aa: ASSLSRGTTDTQY

v_gene: TRBV19
j_gene: TRBJ1-5
CDR3aa: ASSGDNYQPQH

v_gene: TRBV21-1
j_gene: TRBJ2-5
CDR3aa: ASSKATRQETQY

v_gene: TRBV7-9
j_gene: TRBJ2-5
CDR3aa: ASSFVGGQEAQY

v_gene: TRBV6-6
j_gene: TRBJ2-7
CDR3aa: ASSYLFGSEQY

v_gene: TRBV4-3
j_gene: TRBJ2-7
CDR3aa: ASSQDAPAGGPMVHEQY

v_gene: TRBV4-1
j_gene: TRBJ2-4
CDR3aa: ASRGQGSAKNIQY

v_gene: TRBV29-1
j_gene: TRBJ1-2
CDR3aa: SVKSPDFTTGGYT

v_gene: TRBV5-6
j_gene: TRBJ1-5
CDR3aa: ASSLGLVRPGHQPQH

v_gene: TRBV14
j_gene: TRBJ1-2
CDR3aa: ASSHVTRTEANYGYT

v_gene: TRBV30
j_gene: TRBJ2-1
CDR3aa: AWNLIGLAGVEQF

v_gene: TRBV20-1
j_gene: TRBJ2-7
CDR3aa: SAGTSGSYEQY

v_gene: TRBV19
j_gene: TRBJ2-3
CDR3aa: ASSRPGDTQY

v_gene: TRBV20-1
j_gene: TRBJ1-1
CDR3aa: SARGLDGNTEAF

v_gene: TRBV6-5
j_gene: TRBJ1-5
CDR3aa: AGIYQGQGMSNQPQH

v_gene: TRBV5-1
j_gene: TRBJ2-7
CDR3aa: ASSLDGSPYEQY

v_gene: TRBV6-5
j_gene: TRBJ2-5
CDR3aa: ASSTFNGGQETQY

v_gene: TRBV28
j_gene: TRBJ2-7
CDR3aa: ASSLSGGFYEQY

v_gene: TRBV30
j_gene: TRBJ1-1
CDR3aa: AWSLTGAMNTEAF

v_gene: TRBV7-2
j_gene: TRBJ2-3
CDR3aa: ASSFLESSTDTQY

v_gene: TRBV12-3/TRBV12-4
j_gene: TRBJ1-3
CDR3aa: ASTSDRASGNTIY

v_gene: TRBV29-1
j_gene: TRBJ2-7
CDR3aa: SVEDVVREQY

v_gene: TRBV20-1
j_gene: TRBJ2-7
CDR3aa: SVPDRTPYEQY

v_gene: TRBV14
j_gene: TRBJ2-7
CDR3aa: ASSQEVGAWTYEQY

v_gene: TRBV27
j_gene: TRBJ1-1
CDR3aa: ASTTCGVNTEAF

v_gene: TRBV5-6
j_gene: TRBJ1-1
CDR3aa: ASSPGTGEAF

v_gene: TRBV10-2
j_gene: TRBJ2-7
CDR3aa: ASTPRDRAYEQY

v_gene: TRBV27
j_gene: TRBJ2-3
CDR3aa: ASSLSDNTDTQY

v_gene: TRBV7-6
j_gene: TRBJ2-1
CDR3aa: ASSPLRGTSGDEQF

v_gene: TRBV5-1
j_gene: TRBJ2-3
CDR3aa: ASSPGLAGGFTDTQY

v_gene: TRBV29-1
j_gene: TRBJ2-1
CDR3aa: SVDNPSGLNNEQF

v_gene: TRBV7-2
j_gene: TRBJ1-5
CDR3aa: ASSSTGGRQPQH

v_gene: TRBV7-9
j_gene: TRBJ2-3
CDR3aa: ASSSPSGDAQY

v_gene: TRBV7-9
j_gene: TRBJ1-2
CDR3aa: ASSLDRGVNYGYT

v_gene: TRBV7-6
j_gene: TRBJ2-7
CDR3aa: ASSLSGPYEQY

v_gene: TRBV12-3/TRBV12-4
j_gene: TRBJ2-5
CDR3aa: ASSSPSTGLYQETQY

v_gene: TRBV5-1
j_gene: TRBJ2-7
CDR3aa: ASSRDRDLLLSYEQY

v_gene: TRBV4-1
j_gene: TRBJ2-7
CDR3aa: ASSQGLGYEQY

v_gene: TRBV6-2/TRBV6-3
j_gene: TRBJ1-5
CDR3aa: ASSYSPVNQPQH

v_gene: TRBV4-1
j_gene: TRBJ2-5
CDR3aa: ASSQVRGGEKTQY

v_gene: TRBV7-9
j_gene: TRBJ2-2
CDR3aa: ASRQGPTENTGELF

v_gene: TRBV11-2
j_gene: TRBJ2-5
CDR3aa: ASSYEIGQETKY

v_gene: TRBV25-1
j_gene: TRBJ2-7
CDR3aa: ASSEYQSPLH